The rows below give T cell receptor beta chains drawn from one sample of a study of molecular identifiers for immune sequencing clone quantification. TCRdb re-called the PCR reads through MiXCR, storing one row per CDR3 protein. The table shows just under 650,000 distinct CDR3 sequences, with nearly 20% occurring only once. Input material: naive CD8+ T cells from blood, with Jurkat cell RNA spiked in. The origin of the receptors is a human donor in good health. Some libraries in this study had Jurkat cell RNA spiked in. Each CDR3 is given without its conserved first and last residue. Each record gives: V gene, J gene, CDR3 protein.

TRBV29-1	TRBJ2-1	SVGRMNEQF
TRBV7-7	TRBJ2-2	ASSLDPQGAAGELF
TRBV30	TRBJ2-7	AWSGRDWYYEQY
TRBV7-9	TRBJ1-1	ASSPRQGRASDTEAF
TRBV7-2	TRBJ1-3	ASSPQGPSGNTIY
TRBV27	TRBJ1-2	ASSLSGLAANYGYT
TRBV5-6	TRBJ2-7	ASSQLGALEQY
TRBV7-9	TRBJ1-1	ASSLPQTEAKNTEAF
TRBV4-3	TRBJ1-3	ASSQGTGIRNTIY
TRBV28	TRBJ2-7	ASSLMSSGRHEQY
TRBV20-1	TRBJ2-7	SARVLAGVLEQY
TRBV2	TRBJ1-5	ASGDRQPQH
TRBV4-1	TRBJ2-5	ASSPGVAVQETQY
TRBV28	TRBJ2-1	ASSLLAGVINEQF
TRBV20-1	TRBJ2-7	SAQYRELSYEQY
TRBV29-1	TRBJ2-3	SAELAASTDTQY
TRBV12-3/TRBV12-4	TRBJ2-3	ASSFGRQGTDTQY